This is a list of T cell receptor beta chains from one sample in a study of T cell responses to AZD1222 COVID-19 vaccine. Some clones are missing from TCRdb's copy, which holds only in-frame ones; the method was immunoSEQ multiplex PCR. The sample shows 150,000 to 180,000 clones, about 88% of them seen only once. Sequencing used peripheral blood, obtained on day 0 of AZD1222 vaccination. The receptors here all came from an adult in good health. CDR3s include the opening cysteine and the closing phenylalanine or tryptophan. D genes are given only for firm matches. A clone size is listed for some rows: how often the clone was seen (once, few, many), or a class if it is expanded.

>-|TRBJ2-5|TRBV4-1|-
TGCGCCAGCAGCCTCAGGACGGAAGAGACCCAGTACTTC
CASSLRTEETQYF
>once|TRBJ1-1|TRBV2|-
TGTGCCAGCAGGGGCCTGTCGGTGCTGAACACTGAAGCTTTCTTT
CASRGLSVLNTEAFF
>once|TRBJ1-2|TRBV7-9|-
TGTGCCAGCCTTTCCCTGGCCCCGAGAGGGAACTATGGCTACACCTTC
CASLSLAPRGNYGYTF
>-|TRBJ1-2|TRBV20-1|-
TGCAGTGCTGGAAGTGCTTATGGCTACACCTTC
CSAGSAYGYTF
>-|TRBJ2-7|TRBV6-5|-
TGTGCCAGCAGCCGTAGTTGGAGGGAGCAGTACTTC
CASSRSWREQYF
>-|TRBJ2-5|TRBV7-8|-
TGTGCCAGCAGCTCCGGGACTCAAGAGACCCAGTACTTC
CASSSGTQETQYF
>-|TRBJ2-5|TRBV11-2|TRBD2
TGTGCCAGCAGCCCTGGACTAGCGGGGGGCCAAGAGACCCAGTACTTC
CASSPGLAGGQETQYF
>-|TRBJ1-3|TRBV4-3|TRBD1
TGCGCCAGCAGCCAAGATCTTAGGACAGGGTACGGAAACACCATATATTTT
CASSQDLRTGYGNTIYF
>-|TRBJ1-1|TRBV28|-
TGTGCCAGCAACGTGCAGCGCACTGAAGCTTTCTTT
CASNVQRTEAFF
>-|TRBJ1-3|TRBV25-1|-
TGTGCCAGCAGTGGGCAGAGCTCTGGAAACACCATATATTTT
CASSGQSSGNTIYF
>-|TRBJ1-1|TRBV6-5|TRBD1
TGTGCCAGCAGGCGCCGACAGGGTCGGGACACTGAAGCTTTCTTT
CASRRRQGRDTEAFF
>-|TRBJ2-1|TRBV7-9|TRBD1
TGTGCCAGCAGCCGTTCTCCCGGGACAGGGTACAATGAGCAGTTCTTC
CASSRSPGTGYNEQFF
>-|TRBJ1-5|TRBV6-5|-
TGTGCCAGCAGTCCCGGAAGGTACAATCAGCCCCAGCATTTT
CASSPGRYNQPQHF
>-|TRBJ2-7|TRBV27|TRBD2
TGTGCCAGCAGTTTATTTGCTAGCGGGGGGTGGTACGAGCAGTACTTC
CASSLFASGGWYEQYF
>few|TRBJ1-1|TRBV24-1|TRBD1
TGTGCCACCAGTGATAAGGGGGCAGACACTGAAGCTTTCTTT
CATSDKGADTEAFF
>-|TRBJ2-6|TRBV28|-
TGTGCCAGCAGTTTGTACGGGCGGGGATCCTCTGGGGCCAACGTCCTGACTTTC
CASSLYGRGSSGANVLTF
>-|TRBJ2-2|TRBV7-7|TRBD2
TGTGCCAGCAGCCGAAAACTCTCCGGGACTAGCGGGGTCACCGGGGAGCTGTTTTTT
CASSRKLSGTSGVTGELFF
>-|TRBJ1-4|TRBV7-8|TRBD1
TGTGCCAGCAGCGAGCACCGCCAGGGGGGTTTAGGGACTAATGAAAAACTGTTTTTT
CASSEHRQGGLGTNEKLFF
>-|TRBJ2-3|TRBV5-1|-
TGCGCCAGCAGCCCAGACTCCACGGTAGCAGATACGCAGTATTTT
CASSPDSTVADTQYF
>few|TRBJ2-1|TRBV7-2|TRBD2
TGTGCCAGCAGCTTAGAGAGGACTAGCTTCGCTGAGCAGTTCTTC
CASSLERTSFAEQFF
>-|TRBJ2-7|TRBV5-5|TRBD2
TGTGCCAGCCGAGTGCGCGGGAGCTCCTACGAGCAGTACTTC
CASRVRGSSYEQYF
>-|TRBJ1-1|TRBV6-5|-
TGTGCCAGCTCGGGGACCCGGAACACTGAAGCTTTCTTT
CASSGTRNTEAFF
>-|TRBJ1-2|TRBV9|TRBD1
TGTGCCAGCAGCTCGACAGGGGGCTATGGCTACACCTTC
CASSSTGGYGYTF
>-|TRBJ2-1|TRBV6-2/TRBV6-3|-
TGTGCCAGCAGTTACTTGGGGACAATGGCGCAGTTCTTC
CASSYLGTMAQFF
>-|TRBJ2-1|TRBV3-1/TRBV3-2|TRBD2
TGTGCCAGCAGCCTTACTAGCGGGGGGGCCCTTGAGCAGTTCTTC
CASSLTSGGALEQFF
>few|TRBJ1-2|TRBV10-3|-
TGTGCCATCAGTGACGATACGGTCGGCGGCGGCTACACCTTC
CAISDDTVGGGYTF
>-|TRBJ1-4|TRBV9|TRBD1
TGTGCCAGCAGTCGTAGAGCAGGGGGCGGTGAAAAACTGTTTTTT
CASSRRAGGGEKLFF
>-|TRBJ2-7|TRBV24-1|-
TGTGCCACCAGTGGTAGGGATGGAAAGCAGTACTTC
CATSGRDGKQYF
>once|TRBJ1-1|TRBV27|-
TGTGCCAGCAGGAAGGGACTGGGTGAAGCTTTCTTT
CASRKGLGEAFF
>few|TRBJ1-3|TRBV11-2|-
TGTGCCAGCAGCTTAGTAGGGGGGGGTAACTCTGGAAACACCATATATTTT
CASSLVGGGNSGNTIYF
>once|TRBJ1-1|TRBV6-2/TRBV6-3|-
TGTGCCAGCAGTCTCGACAGACTGAACACTGAAGCTTTCTTT
CASSLDRLNTEAFF
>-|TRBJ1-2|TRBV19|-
TGTGCCAGTAGTATTGTCACCTCGGGCTATGGCTACACCTTC
CASSIVTSGYGYTF
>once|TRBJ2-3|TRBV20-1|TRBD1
TGCAGTGCTAGTTGGACAGGGGGCCTCACAGATACGCAGTATTTT
CSASWTGGLTDTQYF
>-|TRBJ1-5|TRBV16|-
TGTGCCAGCAGCCAATTGGAGTTTAGCAATCAGCCCCAGCATTTT
CASSQLEFSNQPQHF
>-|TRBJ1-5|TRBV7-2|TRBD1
TGTGCCAGCAGCTTGGGGGCAGGGGGCAACTGGCAGCCCCAGCATTTT
CASSLGAGGNWQPQHF
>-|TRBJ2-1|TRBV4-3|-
TGCGCCAGCAGCCAAGAACAGAGGTCCTGGAATGAGCAGTTCTTC
CASSQEQRSWNEQFF
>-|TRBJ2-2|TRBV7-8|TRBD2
TGTGCCAGCAGCTTAGCAGCGGGGGCGGGTGGCACCGGGGAGCTGTTTTTT
CASSLAAGAGGTGELFF
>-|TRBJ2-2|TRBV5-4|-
TGTGCCAGCAGCTTGGGGGGACAAAACACCGGGGAGCTGTTTTTT
CASSLGGQNTGELFF
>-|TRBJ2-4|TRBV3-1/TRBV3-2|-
TGTGCCAGCAGCCAAGAGCCATACGCACCAAATTTCTTC
CASSQEPYAPNFF
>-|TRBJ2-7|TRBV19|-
TGTGCCAGTAGGGACGGGAAATACGAGCAGTACTTC
CASRDGKYEQYF
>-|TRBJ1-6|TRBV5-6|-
TGTGCCAGCAGCTCAAGTGTGGACTATAATTCACCCCTCCACTTT
CASSSSVDYNSPLHF
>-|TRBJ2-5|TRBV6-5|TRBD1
TGTGCCAGCAGTTACACTAGGACAGGGGGTGGAGAGACCCAGTACTTC
CASSYTRTGGGETQYF
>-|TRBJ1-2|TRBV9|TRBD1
TGTGCCAGCAGCACCCCAGGGGGCTATGGCTACACCTTC
CASSTPGGYGYTF
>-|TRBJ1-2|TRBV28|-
TGTGCCAGCAGACAAAGACAGAGTTTAGACTTC
CASRQRQSLDF
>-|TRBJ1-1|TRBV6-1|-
TGTGCCAGCAGTGAACCGGGCAGGTTCACTGAAGCTTTCTTT
CASSEPGRFTEAFF
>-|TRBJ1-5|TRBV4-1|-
TGCGCCAGCAGCCAGGCCGAACGGGGGCCGGGCAATCAGCCCCAGCATTTT
CASSQAERGPGNQPQHF
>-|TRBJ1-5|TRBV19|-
TGTGCCAGTAGTATACAGGGTAGCAATCAGCCCCAGCATTTT
CASSIQGSNQPQHF
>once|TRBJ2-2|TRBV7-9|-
TGTGCCAGCAGCCGACTTGGGCTTAAGAACACCGGGGAGCTGTTTTTT
CASSRLGLKNTGELFF
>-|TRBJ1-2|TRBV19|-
TGTGCCAGTAGTATAGATTTTTCGGGTAACTATGGCTACACCTTC
CASSIDFSGNYGYTF
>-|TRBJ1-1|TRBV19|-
TGTGCCAGTAATGCGGGCTACTCGGGCACTGAAGCTTTCTTT
CASNAGYSGTEAFF
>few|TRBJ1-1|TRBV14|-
TGTGCCAGCAGCCAAGGAATTTTCGGACACACCCTTAACCAGAACACTGAAGCTTTCTTT
CASSQGIFGHTLNQNTEAFF
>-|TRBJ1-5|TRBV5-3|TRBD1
TGTGCCAGAAGCCTGACCGGGACAGGGATTTATAGCAATCAGCCCCAGCATTTT
CARSLTGTGIYSNQPQHF